This T cell receptor beta chain was observed in a study of blood T cell repertoires in COVID-19. Profiling relied on immunoSEQ multiplex PCR, and the TCRdb table lists in-frame clones only, not all of them. The repertoire includes 150,000 to 200,000 clones, more than 85% of them detected once, and about 2% sits in the top ten. This CDR3 is 17 amino acids long. V was pared by 6 bases and J by 5 bases, with 18 bases of the junction left unmatched. Germline V gives CDR1 MNHEY, CDR2 SMNVEV (reference sequence). This clonotype was obtained from a man in his sixties or seventies with active or convalescent COVID-19. This chain connects TRBV27 to TRBJ2-5; 7 nucleotides align to TRBD2. Sequencing was performed on peripheral blood. CDR3 in amino acids: CASRELGEGAPLETQYF. The DNA of the CDR3 is TGTGCCAGCAGGGAGCTGGGGGAGGGAGCGCCGTTGGAGACCCAGTACTTC.